This T cell receptor beta chain derives from a study of blood T cell repertoires in COVID-19. The CDR3 is 15 residues long. The V gene's germline CDR1 is LGHNA and CDR2 YNFKEQ. Deletions cut 0 bases from V and 4 bases from J, with 11 bases between. As originally analysed: By means of reference gene primer amplification, nucleated cell counts were estimated. Clones were read by immunoSEQ multiplex PCR, and TCRdb kept only the in-frame ones, dropping some. Clonal size and the V and J genes are those of that table, whereas D and trimming came from the DNA. This sample has over 150,000 clones, with roughly 80% found just once.

This receptor was taken from a woman older than 75 with COVID-19, enrolled during active disease. Input material: peripheral blood. This chain links TRBV4-2 with TRBJ2-3; D is perhaps TRBD1 (5 bases). CDR3 nucleotide sequence: TGTGCCAGCAGCCAAGAACCAGGGCTCGCAGATACGCAGTATTTT. This encodes CASSQEPGLADTQYF.